What follows are 12 T cell receptor beta chains derived from one specimen sequenced in a study of blood T cell repertoires in COVID-19 (dated by TCRdb to about 2020). The library was built by means of the immunoSEQ multiplex PCR assay. TCRdb mirrors the immuneACCESS table, restricted to in-frame sequences. Some clones are absent from its copies; in checked studies, under half trace to an unresolved V gene, and the reason for the others is unknown. The sample profile shows roughly 140,000 clones; 80% to 90% of them were found once. The top ten hold 8% of the sample. The sample taken for sequencing was peripheral blood. These receptors originate from a woman aged 60 to 75 with COVID-19, enrolled during active disease.

This rearrangement joins TRBV3-1 (or the pseudogene TRBV3-2) to TRBJ2-7; perhaps TRBD2 as D (6 bases). The CDR3 length is 14 residues. The germline V gene encodes CDR1 LGHDT and CDR2 YNNKEL (reference sequence). Deletions cut 0 bases from V and 4 bases from J, with 10 bases between. In DNA form, the CDR3 reads TGTGCCAGCAGCCAAGATTACCGGGGGTACGAGCAGTACTTC. This sequence encodes CASSQDYRGYEQYF.

The chain employs TRBV11-1 and TRBJ1-6; TRBD1 might be the D (6 bases). This CDR3 is 16 amino acids long. Trimming stripped 1 base from V and 7 bases from J, with 14 bases between. Germline V gives CDR1 SGHAT, CDR2 FQDESV (reference sequence). The CDR3 is CASSLDRDPVNSPLHF. CDR3 DNA: TGTGCCAGCAGCTTAGACAGGGACCCGGTAAATTCACCCCTCCACTTT. Looking up the rest from reference TRBV11-1 and TRBJ1-6 gives the full variable domain: EAEVAQSPRYKITEKSQAVAFWCDPISGHATLYWYRQILGQGPELLVQFQDESVVDDSQLPKDRFSAERLKGVDSTLKIQPAELGDSAMYLCASSLDRDPVNSPLHFGNGTRLTVT.

This chain joins TRBV21-1 and TRBJ2-5; TRBD1 was called by the table and not checked on the DNA. TRBV21-1 counts as a pseudogene. This CDR3 has 16 amino acids. The CDR3 loop is CASSGGQGTNQETQYF. CDR3 DNA sequence: TGTGCCAGCAGCGGAGGACAGGGGACAAACCAAGAGACCCAGTACTTC.

This clone was seen just once. The gene calls are TRBV13 and TRBJ1-4, with unresolved D. CDR1 and CDR2 (germline): PRHDT, FYEKMQ (reference sequence). The germline V and J ends were trimmed by 0 bases and 8 bases, with 13 bases remaining between them. This CDR3 has 15 residues. CDR3 sequence (DNA): TGTGCCAGCAGCTTAGGGAGCGGGGATGGGGAAAAACTGTTTTTT. It codes for CASSLGSGDGEKLFF.

The chain has TRBV11-2 and TRBJ2-1; 7 positions match TRBD1. The V gene end was trimmed by 5 bases and the J gene end by 7 bases; junction bases not matched to a gene: 5. This CDR3 has 13 residues. Germline loops: CDR1 SGHAT, CDR2 FQNNGV. CDR3 protein: CASSGDRVNEQFF. DNA of the CDR3: TGTGCCAGCAGCGGAGACAGGGTGAATGAGCAGTTCTTC.

The chain employs TRBV7-3 and TRBJ2-1; possibly TRBD2 for D (7 bases). The CDR3 totals 14 residues. V was shortened by 3 bases and J by 7 bases, with 13 bases between the two germline ends. CDR1 and CDR2 (germline): SGHTA, FQGTGA. The CDR3: CASSFGGLGNEQFF. DNA of the CDR3: TGTGCCAGCAGCTTCGGGGGGCTCGGAAATGAGCAGTTCTTC. Using reference TRBV7-3 and TRBJ2-1 for the parts outside the CDR3, the full variable domain is GAGVSQTPSNKVTEKGKYVELRCDPISGHTALYWYRQSLGQGPEFLIYFQGTGAADDSGLPNDRFFAVRPEGSVSTLKIQRTERGDSAVYLCASSFGGLGNEQFFGPGTRLTVL.

This clone has just one count. This chain connects TRBV5-6 to TRBJ2-3, with D uncertain. V was pared by 0 bases and J by 1 base, with 6 bases between. The CDR3 is 14 amino acids. Germline assignment: CDR1 SGHDT and CDR2 YYEEEE. This CDR3 is CASSLGAGTDTQYF. CDR3 DNA sequence: TGTGCCAGCAGCTTGGGCGCGGGCACAGATACGCAGTATTTT.

The chain carries TRBV10-3 and TRBJ2-3; D possibly corresponds to TRBD1 (5 bases). The V end was cut by 5 bases, the J end by 1 base, with 10 bases between. The length of the CDR3 is 14 residues. In germline, CDR1 is ENHRY, CDR2 SYGVKD. The CDR3 protein is CAISPQVGTDTQYF. In DNA, the CDR3 is TGTGCCATCAGTCCACAGGTGGGCACAGATACGCAGTATTTT.

V and J are TRBV5-1 and TRBJ2-1; weak D call: TRBD2 (7 bases). This CDR3 region has 15 residues. Deletions cut 1 base from V and 7 bases from J, with 15 bases between. The germline V gene encodes CDR1 SGHRS and CDR2 YFSETQ. CDR3 sequence: CASSLMAGEGNEQFF. The DNA of the CDR3 is TGCGCCAGCAGCTTGATGGCAGGGGAGGGAAATGAGCAGTTCTTC.

The sample holds a few counts of this clone. The chain couples TRBV19 to TRBJ1-5; D is perhaps TRBD1 (5 bases). V gave up 4 bases and J gave up 0 bases, with 7 bases separating them. Germline assignment: CDR1 LNHDA and CDR2 SQIVND (reference sequence). The CDR3 sequence is 14 residues long. CDR3 in amino acids: CASSTDISNQPQHF. The CDR3 DNA sequence: TGTGCCAGTAGTACGGACATTAGCAATCAGCCCCAGCATTTT.

The chain has TRBV7-6 and TRBJ2-3; 9 bases agree with TRBD1. CDR1 is SGHVS and CDR2 is FNYEAQ in the germline V gene. The V and J ends lost 3 bases and 3 bases, in that order; junction bases with no gene match: 13. This CDR3 comprises 18 residues. CDR3: CASSLRDGTGGRTDTQYF. The CDR3 nucleotides read TGTGCCAGCAGCTTGAGGGATGGAACAGGGGGCAGAACAGATACGCAGTATTTT.

The CDR3 loop reads CASSPRQGMGGLNQPQHF. Written as DNA, the CDR3 is TGTGCCAGCAGCCCGAGGCAAGGTATGGGGGGACTAAATCAGCCCCAGCATTTT. This chain connects TRBV3-1 (or the pseudogene TRBV3-2) to TRBJ1-5; a weak D match, TRBD1 (5 bases). Germline V gives CDR1 LGHDT, CDR2 YNNKEL (reference sequence). The CDR3 contains 18 residues. The germline V and J ends were trimmed by 4 bases and 4 bases, with 23 bases remaining between them.